Listed here are 12 T cell receptor beta chains from one sample, sequenced in a study of cytomegalovirus exposure and HLA in healthy donors. With 60 Vbeta and 13 Jbeta primers, the PCR was carried out. Sequenced by immunoSEQ multiplex PCR; TCRdb stores in-frame clones only, minus some. Among some 180,000 clones, more than 75% were seen once, and the ten largest hold roughly 0.24%. The sequenced sample was PBMCs. The receptor set was obtained from a girl under three years old in good health and CMV-seronegative.

The rearrangement joins TRBV29-1 to TRBJ2-1, with 15 bases lining up with TRBD2. Trimming took 6 bases from V and 12 from J; bases not matched to a gene: 12. The CDR3 contains 15 residues. Germline CDR1 SQVTM, CDR2 ANQGSEA. CDR3 DNA: TGCAGCGTCCACGTGACGGGACTAGCGGGAGGTTTGCAGTTCTTC. Residues: CSVHVTGLAGGLQFF.

CDR3 sequence (DNA): TGTGCCAGCAGGCAGAACTATGGCTACACCTTC. This encodes CASRQNYGYTF. V and J are TRBV6-6 and TRBJ1-2; no clear D. From germline, CDR1 is MNHNY and CDR2 SVGAGI (reference sequence). The CDR3 length is 11 residues. Trimming pared 6 bases from V and 2 bases from J, leaving 4 bases between.

CDR3 protein: CASSASRNKGANVLTF. The CDR3 region has the DNA TGTGCCAGTAGTGCCTCCAGGAACAAAGGGGCCAACGTCCTGACTTTC. This chain uses TRBV19 with TRBJ2-6, with D uncertain. Looked up from germline, CDR1 is LNHDA and CDR2 is SQIVND (reference sequence). V lost 5 bases and J lost 4, with 15 bases in between. The CDR3 has 16 amino acids.

This chain links TRBV2 with TRBJ1-6; 9 bases fit TRBD1. The CDR3 is 15 residues long. Per germline, CDR1 SNHLY and CDR2 FYNNEI. V was clipped by 5 bases and J by 9 bases; unmatched bases: 8. The CDR3 DNA reads as TGTGCCAGCAGTCTCGTACAGGGGGCAGGTTCACCCCTCCACTTT. It translates to CASSLVQGAGSPLHF.

The chain has TRBV7-3 and TRBJ2-5; no reliable D call. Judging by the DNA end, TRBJ2-7 fits better; the J call may be wrong. The germline V gene encodes CDR1 SGHTA and CDR2 FQGTGA. The CDR3 consists of 14 residues. Written as DNA, the CDR3 is TGTGCCAGCAGCTTAGAGCAGCGTCGTCTCGAGCAGTACTTC. Translating it yields CASSLEQRRLEQYF.

The chain links TRBV6-1 to TRBJ2-7; 10 bases are a match to TRBD2. The CDR3 sequence is 15 residues long. CDR1 MNHNS and CDR2 SASEGT come from the germline V gene. V shed 1 base and J 3 bases; nucleotides not matched to a gene: 3. This CDR3 is CASSEDTSGNYEQYF. The DNA for the CDR3 is TGTGCCAGCAGTGAAGACACTAGCGGGAACTACGAGCAGTACTTC.

The V and J genes are TRBV30 and TRBJ1-2, with TRBD1 matching 9 bases. The germline CDR1 and CDR2 sequences are GTSNPN and SVGIG (reference sequence). This CDR3 contains 15 residues. V dropped 2 bases and J dropped 4; count of bases not matched to a gene: 8. The CDR3 DNA follows: TGTGCCTGGAGTAGACCGGGACAGGGAAGCTATGGCTACACCTTC. It translates to CAWSRPGQGSYGYTF.

This clone was detected only once. The chain couples TRBV18 to TRBJ1-1, with 9 bases identical to TRBD1. CDR3 length equals 16 residues. CDR1 is KGHSH and CDR2 is LQKENI in the germline V gene. V lost 3 bases, J lost 4 bases, and 9 bases stayed unmatched. CDR3 protein: CASSPSGQGPGTEAFF. CDR3 sequence (DNA): TGTGCCAGCTCACCTTCGGGACAGGGTCCGGGCACTGAAGCTTTCTTT.

The V gene is TRBV6-5, the J gene TRBJ2-3; 9 positions match TRBD2. V lost 0 bases, J lost 2 bases, and 3 bases stayed unmatched. Per the germline V gene, CDR1 is MNHEY and CDR2 is SVGAGI. The CDR3 runs 16 residues. The CDR3 sequence is CASSYSTSGLTDTQYF. CDR3 nucleotide sequence: TGTGCCAGCAGTTACTCGACTAGCGGACTCACAGATACGCAGTATTTT.

Here the CDR3 DNA reads TGTGCCGCGGGACAGGGGTTTACTGAAGCTTTCTTT. This translates into CAAGQGFTEAFF. The chain carries TRBV2 and TRBJ1-1; TRBD1 matches 10 bases. The V gene end was trimmed by 11 bases and the J gene end by 5 bases; junction bases not matched to a gene: 5. The CDR3 has 12 residues. Germline V gene lookup returns CDR1 SNHLY and CDR2 FYNNEI.

The chain recombines TRBV25-1 with TRBJ2-1, with a tentative D call TRBD1 (6 bases). Germline lookup yields CDR1 MGHDK and CDR2 SYGVNS. V lost 6 bases and J 7 bases, leaving 19 bases between the germline ends. This CDR3 spans 15 amino acids. CDR3 coding DNA: TGTGCCAGCAGGGGGGAGCAGACAGGTGGGAATGAGCAGTTCTTC. Its translation: CASRGEQTGGNEQFF. The variable domain in full, completed from reference TRBV25-1 and TRBJ2-1, reads EADIYQTPRYLVIGTGKKITLECSQTMGHDKMYWYQQDPGMELHLIHYSYGVNSTEKGDLSSESTVSRIRTEHFPLTLESARPSHTSQYLCASRGEQTGGNEQFFGPGTRLTVL.

The chain is built from TRBV5-4 and TRBJ1-2, with D perhaps TRBD1 (6 bases). V lost 6 bases and J lost 8, with 17 bases in between. The CDR3 consists of 13 residues. Germline V gene lookup returns CDR1 SGHNT and CDR2 YYREEE (reference sequence). The CDR3 protein is CASTVTGLGGYTF. CDR3 nucleotide sequence: TGTGCCAGCACCGTGACAGGTTTGGGGGGCTACACCTTC.